The 28 T cell receptor beta chains given below trace back to one sample, sequenced in a study of PD-1 blockade in classical Hodgkin lymphoma. Using immunoSEQ multiplex PCR, the repertoire was profiled, and TCRdb retains in-frame clones only, with some absent. The top ten hold approximately 26% of the sample, which has about 5,100 clones, about 71% seen once. This sample's time point: cycle 4 day 1 (C4D1), after around six weeks of nivolumab. Patients all relapsed after autologous stem cell transplantation, and there was variation in brentuximab vedotin exposure. Negative selection with magnets was how CD8+ T cells were isolated from the thawed PBMCs. The material sequenced was CD8+ T cells from blood, taken before the fourth cycle of nivolumab. Receptors originate from a human donor with classical Hodgkin lymphoma.

The rearrangement links TRBV30 to TRBJ2-1; TRBD1 is a possible D gene (5 bases). Trimming pared 2 bases from V and 3 bases from J, leaving 11 bases between. Germline assignment: CDR1 GTSNPN and CDR2 SVGIG (reference sequence). This CDR3 is 14 amino acids long. CDR3 sequence (DNA): TGTGCCTGGAGTTCAGATAGGGGCTACAATGAGCAGTTCTTC. It yields the protein CAWSSDRGYNEQFF.

This chain links TRBV6-1 with TRBJ1-1; TRBD1 agrees at 7 bases. With V trimmed by 3 bases and J by 4 bases, 5 bases remained unmatched. In germline, CDR1 is MNHNS, CDR2 SASEGT. CDR3 length: 14 amino acids. CDR3 DNA: TGTGCCAGCAGTGAGACAGGGTCGGGCACTGAAGCTTTCTTT. It yields the protein CASSETGSGTEAFF.

This chain connects TRBV6-1 to TRBJ2-7, with D perhaps assigned TRBD1 or TRBD2 (6 bases each). The V end was cut by 5 bases, the J end by 3 bases, with 14 bases between. In germline, CDR1 is MNHNS, CDR2 SASEGT. CDR3 length: 14 residues. As DNA, the CDR3 is TGTGCCAGCAGTCGAGGGGGGAACTACTACGAGCAGTACTTC. This codes for CASSRGGNYYEQYF.

In this sample, this clone turned up a few times. V gene TRBV7-8 combines with J gene TRBJ2-1, with TRBD2 matching 7 bases. V was pared by 5 bases and J by 0 bases, with 7 bases of the junction left unmatched. Per germline, CDR1 SGHVS and CDR2 FQNEAQ. The CDR3 extends over 16 amino acids. The CDR3 sequence: CASSRTSFSSYNEQFF. DNA of the CDR3: TGTGCCAGCAGCAGGACTAGTTTTAGCTCCTACAATGAGCAGTTCTTC.

A few counts support this clone. The V and J genes are TRBV4-2 and TRBJ1-5, with D possibly matching TRBD1 (5 bases). The CDR3 extends over 17 amino acids. Germline V CDR1 and CDR2: LGHNA, YNFKEQ. Trimming shortened V by 0 bases and J by 0 bases, and 12 bases separated the two germline ends. This CDR3 is CASSQETGGVSNQPQHF. The CDR3 nucleotides read TGTGCCAGCAGCCAAGAGACTGGAGGGGTTAGCAATCAGCCCCAGCATTTT.

This rearrangement joins TRBV7-5 to TRBJ1-2; no check of the table's D call, TRBD1, against the DNA was made. TRBV7-5 is deemed a pseudogene. CDR3 length: 14 amino acids. In nucleotides, the CDR3 is TGTGCCAGCAGTCATGGACAGGGGGTAGATGGCTACACCTTC. This codes for CASSHGQGVDGYTF.

Only a few counts were recorded for this clone. The rearrangement joins TRBV4-1 to TRBJ2-2; D is unresolved. Per the germline V gene, CDR1 is MGHRA and CDR2 is YSYEKL. CDR3 length: 14 residues. V was cut by 0 bases and J by 6 bases, with 8 bases left in between. The CDR3 reads CASSQDIWAGELFF. CDR3 DNA: TGCGCCAGCAGCCAAGACATATGGGCCGGGGAGCTGTTTTTT.

The V and J genes are TRBV7-8 and TRBJ2-7; D not certain. V lost 1 base to trimming and J lost 2 bases, with 9 bases between them. CDR3 length: 14 residues. Germline V gene lookup returns CDR1 SGHVS and CDR2 FQNEAQ. DNA of the CDR3: TGTGCCAGCAGCTTAGGTGGCAGAACCTACGAGCAGTACTTC. This gives the protein CASSLGGRTYEQYF. The full variable domain, its missing parts supplied by reference TRBV7-8 and TRBJ2-7, is GAGVSQSPRYKVAKRGQDVALRCDPISGHVSLFWYQQALGQGPEFLTYFQNEAQLDKSGLPSDRFFAERPEGSVSTLKIQRTQQEDSAVYLCASSLGGRTYEQYFGPGTRLTVT.

This clone came up a few times. The chain is built from TRBV4-1 and TRBJ2-3, with 7 nucleotides matching TRBD2. Losses at the gene ends were 3 bases for V and 4 bases for J; bases not matched to a gene: 4. The CDR3 runs 14 residues. Germline-derived CDR1 and CDR2 are MGHRA and YSYEKL. CDR3 bases: TGCGCCAGCAGCCAGCGGGAGACCCCAGATACGCAGTATTTT. The encoded protein is CASSQRETPDTQYF.

The chain uses TRBV2 and TRBJ2-1; TRBD2 matches 8 bases. CDR3 length: 15 residues. J was trimmed by 5 bases and V by 8 bases; bases with no gene match: 11. The germline V gene encodes CDR1 SNHLY and CDR2 FYNNEI. The CDR3 DNA sequence: TGTGCCAGCTCCCAGCGGGAGAGGGTGGACAATGAGCAGTTCTTC. Protein product: CASSQRERVDNEQFF.

The rearrangement uses TRBV5-1 and TRBJ2-1; no firm D call. The CDR3 is 12 amino acids. Germline V CDR1 and CDR2: SGHRS, YFSETQ. The ends were cut back, 0 bases at V and 6 bases at J, with 4 bases in the middle. The CDR3: CASSLAPNEQFF. DNA of the CDR3: TGCGCCAGCAGCTTGGCCCCCAATGAGCAGTTCTTC.

This clone was picked up one time. The chain couples TRBV19 to TRBJ2-1; possibly TRBD2 for D (6 bases). Germline V gene data show CDR1 as LNHDA and CDR2 as SQIVND (reference sequence). V was trimmed by 4 bases and J by 0 bases, leaving 10 bases between them. The CDR3 is 15 residues long. The CDR3, as DNA: TGTGCCAGTAGTACCGGGACTTACTCCTACAATGAGCAGTTCTTC. This codes for CASSTGTYSYNEQFF.

The J gene is TRBJ1-5, the V gene TRBV5-6; 10 bases line up with TRBD1. V gave up 4 bases and J gave up 3 bases; unmatched junction bases: 7. The germline V gene encodes CDR1 SGHDT and CDR2 YYEEEE. The CDR3 is 16 residues long. CDR3 loop: CASSRWGQGFNQPQHF. The CDR3, as DNA: TGTGCCAGCAGCCGGTGGGGACAGGGGTTCAATCAGCCCCAGCATTTT.

J is TRBJ2-1 and V is TRBV27, with 10 positions matching TRBD2. CDR1 is MNHEY and CDR2 is SMNVEV in the germline V gene (reference sequence). V was clipped by 7 bases and J by 3 bases; unmatched bases: 15. The CDR3 is 18 amino acids. CDR3 in DNA: TGTGCCAGCATGACGGGCACGGCTAGCGGGAGAAACTACAATGAGCAGTTCTTC. This translates into CASMTGTASGRNYNEQFF.

The V call is TRBV30, the J call TRBJ1-1; D ambiguous. This CDR3 spans 11 amino acids. The ends were cut back, 8 bases at V and 2 bases at J, with 9 bases in the middle. The germline V gene has CDR1 GTSNPN and CDR2 SVGIG (reference sequence). The CDR3 protein is CALDGNTEAFF. The CDR3 nucleotides are TGTGCCCTCGATGGTAACACTGAAGCTTTCTTT.

V is TRBV5-6 and J is TRBJ2-7, with 7 bases fitting TRBD1. Trimming removed 4 bases from V and 1 base from J; junction bases left unmatched: 11. CDR1 SGHDT and CDR2 YYEEEE come from the germline V gene. The CDR3 sequence is 16 residues long. CDR3 protein: CASSLGWQGDSYEQYF. The CDR3 coding sequence is TGTGCCAGCAGCCTGGGGTGGCAGGGGGATTCCTACGAGCAGTACTTC.

This chain uses TRBV2 with TRBJ2-7; tentatively, D is TRBD1 (6 bases). The CDR3 sequence is 13 residues long. V was clipped by 1 base and J by 3 bases, with 7 bases between them. Germline V gene data show CDR1 as SNHLY and CDR2 as FYNNEI. CDR3 in amino acids: CASSEGQDYEQYF. In nucleotides, the CDR3 is TGTGCCAGCAGTGAAGGACAGGACTACGAGCAGTACTTC.

This rearrangement joins TRBV10-3 to TRBJ2-2; D possibly corresponds to TRBD2 (5 bases). The germline V gene encodes CDR1 ENHRY and CDR2 SYGVKD. There are 17 residues in the CDR3. V lost 3 bases to trimming and J lost 7 bases, with 21 bases between them. CDR3 nucleotide sequence: TGTGCCATCAGTGATATGTTCCCCGAGGGTGGTAGCGGGGAGCTGTTTTTT. Translating it yields CAISDMFPEGGSGELFF.

The rearrangement uses TRBV18 and TRBJ2-1; 10 bases map to TRBD1. Germline V gene lookup returns CDR1 KGHSH and CDR2 LQKENI. J was trimmed by 3 bases and V by 5 bases; bases with no gene match: 7. This CDR3 has 16 amino acids. CDR3 nucleotide sequence: TGTGCCAGCTCAACCGGGACAGGGGCCGTCTACAATGAGCAGTTCTTC. It yields the protein CASSTGTGAVYNEQFF.

The gene calls are TRBV11-2 and TRBJ2-4; D uncertain. CDR3 size: 16 residues. Deletions cut 4 bases from V and 0 bases from J, with 13 bases between. Germline CDR1 SGHAT, CDR2 FQNNGV. Here the CDR3 DNA reads TGTGCCAGCAGCTGGGGTCTATCATTAGCCAAAAACATTCAGTACTTC. Its protein product is CASSWGLSLAKNIQYF.

This clone came up a few times. The rearrangement joins TRBV10-3 to TRBJ2-1; 10 bases fit TRBD2. Trimming removed 4 bases from V and 8 bases from J; junction bases left unmatched: 5. CDR1 and CDR2 (germline): ENHRY, SYGVKD. This CDR3 region has 14 residues. CDR3 region: CAISGASGSYEQFF. DNA for the CDR3: TGTGCCATCAGTGGGGCTAGCGGGAGCTATGAGCAGTTCTTC.

This rearrangement joins TRBV11-1 to TRBJ2-7; D gene uncertain. Germline lookup yields CDR1 SGHAT and CDR2 FQDESV (reference sequence). V was clipped by 3 bases and J by 8 bases, with 17 bases between them. The CDR3 contains 14 residues. CDR3 DNA sequence: TGTGCCAGCAGCTTCCCAAGCGAGCTTACGAAGCAGTACTTC. The encoded protein is CASSFPSELTKQYF.

This clone occurred once. V usage is TRBV25-1 and J usage is TRBJ2-2, with D possibly being TRBD1 (6 bases). V was shortened by 3 bases and J by 0 bases, with 11 bases between the two germline ends. The CDR3 is 16 amino acids. Germline assignment: CDR1 MGHDK and CDR2 SYGVNS. CDR3 nucleotide sequence: TGTGCCAGCAGTGAGTGGTGGGGGCCGAACACCGGGGAGCTGTTTTTT. The encoded protein is CASSEWWGPNTGELFF.

The chain uses TRBV27 and TRBJ2-1; 10 nucleotides match TRBD1. V trimming: 8 bases; J trimming: 8 bases; junction bases outside the gene matches: 9. The CDR3 runs 14 residues. Germline CDR1 reads MNHEY; CDR2 reads SMNVEV (reference sequence). As DNA, the CDR3 is TGTGCCAGCGGGGCGGGACAGGGGCTGTATGAGCAGTTCTTC. Its protein is CASGAGQGLYEQFF.

This chain connects TRBV7-2 to TRBJ1-1; D unclear. Germline loops: CDR1 SGHTA, CDR2 FQGNSA. With 3 bases removed from V and 5 bases from J, the gap between germline ends came to 10 bases. The CDR3 length is 13 residues. The CDR3 region is CASSFELGTEAFF. The CDR3 coding sequence is TGTGCCAGCAGCTTCGAGTTGGGTACTGAAGCTTTCTTT.

The V gene is TRBV25-1, the J gene TRBJ1-2; D ambiguous. Trimming shortened V by 6 bases and J by 4 bases, and 15 bases separated the two germline ends. The CDR3 is 14 residues long. The germline gives CDR1 MGHDK, CDR2 SYGVNS. CDR3 sequence reads: CASSSTPSSYGYTF. The DNA of the CDR3 is TGTGCCAGCAGCTCAACCCCCAGTTCCTATGGCTACACCTTC.

The chain's CDR3 is CASSQDPGRAYEQYF. In nucleotides, the CDR3 is TGCGCCAGCAGCCAAGATCCCGGCAGGGCCTACGAGCAGTACTTC. This chain uses TRBV4-1 with TRBJ2-7; possibly TRBD1 for D (5 bases). From germline, CDR1 is MGHRA and CDR2 YSYEKL. The CDR3 runs 15 residues. Trimming shortened V by 0 bases and J by 2 bases, and 11 bases separated the two germline ends.

This clone was counted once. The J gene is TRBJ2-7, the V gene TRBV27; 12 bases fit TRBD1. V lost 8 bases, J lost 5 bases, and 7 bases stayed unmatched. In germline, CDR1 is MNHEY, CDR2 SMNVEV (reference sequence). CDR3 length: 14 amino acids. The DNA of the CDR3 is TGTGCCAGCCGCCCGGGACAGGGGGCTCACGAGCAGTACTTC. Residues: CASRPGQGAHEQYF.